This record looks at one T cell receptor beta chain sequence and its context. Study processing details: Amplification of reference gene primers provided the estimated nucleated cell counts. Clones were sequenced by immunoSEQ multiplex PCR, and TCRdb holds only the in-frame ones, with some missing. V and J calls and clone size come straight from that table; D and trimming were deduced from the DNA. Of 60,000 to 85,000 clones listed, 70% to 90% are singletons. The data stem from a study of blood T cell repertoires in COVID-19. The wider study: Samples taken during acute and convalescent COVID-19 were collected in the United States, Italy and Spain. PBMCs, B-cell-depleted T cells, or T cells provided the cDNA or gDNA that made up the material.

Losses at the gene ends were 3 bases for V and 10 bases for J; bases not matched to a gene: 10. The CDR3 loop spans 16 amino acids. The germline CDR1 and CDR2 sequences are MDHEN and SYDVKM. This sequence joins TRBV28 and TRBJ1-6, with 9 bases lining up with TRBD1. This TCR came from a human donor in a cohort sampled during active COVID-19. The sequenced material came from peripheral blood. The DNA of the CDR3 is TGTGCCAGCAGTTTCCTCTCGGGACAGGGAGTCTCACCCCTCCACTTT. This codes for CASSFLSGQGVSPLHF.